Described below is a single TCR beta chain sequence and its context. In germline, CDR1 is SGHTA, CDR2 FQGNSA. This CDR3 comprises 15 residues. Trimming removed 5 bases at V and 5 bases at J, with 18 bases between. This sample stems from a study of control samples from healthy donors and cancer patients. Assay used: immunoSEQ multiplex PCR; TCRdb lists only in-frame clones, some missing. The table includes tens of thousands of clones, around 91% detected once. The rearrangement links TRBV7-2 to TRBJ2-5, with D possibly TRBD1 on 5 matching bases. The TCR sequence derives from a man aged 50 to 59 in good health. The sequencing sample was made of blood. DNA for the CDR3: TGTGCCAGCAGCCAATGGACAAGGCCTGGCGAGACCCAGTACTTC. It codes for CASSQWTRPGETQYF. Filled out from reference TRBV7-2 and TRBJ2-5, the complete variable domain reads GAGVSQSPSNKVTEKGKDVELRCDPISGHTALYWYRQSLGQGLEFLIYFQGNSAPDKSGLPSDRFSAERTGGSVSTLTIQRTQQEDSAVYLCASSQWTRPGETQYFGPGTRLLVL.